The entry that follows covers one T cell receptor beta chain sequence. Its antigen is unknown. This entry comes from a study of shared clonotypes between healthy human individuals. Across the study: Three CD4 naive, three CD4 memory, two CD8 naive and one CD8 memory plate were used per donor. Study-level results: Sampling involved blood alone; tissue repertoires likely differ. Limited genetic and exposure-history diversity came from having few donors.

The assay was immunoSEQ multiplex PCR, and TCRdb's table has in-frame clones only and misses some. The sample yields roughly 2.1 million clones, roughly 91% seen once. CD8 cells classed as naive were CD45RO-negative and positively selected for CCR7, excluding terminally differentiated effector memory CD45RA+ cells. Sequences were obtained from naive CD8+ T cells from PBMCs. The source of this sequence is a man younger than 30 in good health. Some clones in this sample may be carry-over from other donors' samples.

DNA for the CDR3: TGTGCCAGCAGTTATCGAGGGAGCAGCAATCAGCCCCAGCATTTT. Its protein product is CASSYRGSSNQPQHF. V and J are TRBV6-8 and TRBJ1-5; D remains ambiguous. Germline CDR1 and CDR2: MNHGY and SAAAGT. V lost 3 bases and J lost 1, with 10 bases in between. The CDR3 loop spans 15 amino acids.